This T cell receptor (beta chain) was documented in a study of blood T cell repertoires in COVID-19. About the research overall: Sample material is recorded as cDNA or gDNA derived from T cells, B-cell-depleted T cells, or PBMCs.

Profiled with immunoSEQ multiplex PCR; TCRdb holds only in-frame clones, not every one. The sample holds 390,000 or so clones, 86% seen once. The junction had 7 bases not matched to a gene; V was cut back by 4 bases and J by 3 bases. The CDR3 extends over 15 amino acids. The germline V gene has CDR1 SGHRS and CDR2 YFSETQ. The receptor's source is a woman in her 30s with active or convalescent COVID-19. The chain carries TRBV5-1 and TRBJ2-1, with TRBD2 matching over 7 bases. Sequences were obtained from peripheral blood. Here the CDR3 reads CASSPRDYLYNEQFF. CDR3 sequence (DNA): TGCGCCAGCAGCCCCAGGGACTACCTCTACAATGAGCAGTTCTTC. The variable domain in full, completed from reference TRBV5-1 and TRBJ2-1, reads KAGVTQTPRYLIKTRGQQVTLSCSPISGHRSVSWYQQTPGQGLQFLFEYFSETQRNKGNFPGRFSGRQFSNSRSEMNVSTLELGDSALYLCASSPRDYLYNEQFFGPGTRLTVL.